This TCR beta chain stems from a study of identical twins. This clonotype came up a few times. TCRdb redid the calling of the 5' RACE reads with MiXCR, one entry per CDR3 protein. The repertoire consists of about 890,000 distinct CDR3 sequences, with approximately 13% occurring once and the leading ten covering around 1.5%. This CDR3 is built from 16 residues. Trimming cost V 6 bases and J 2 bases, with 17 bases left between them. The same sample was also studied in work on yellow fever vaccine responses in identical twins.

The chain is built from TRBV12-3 or TRBV12-4 and TRBJ2-1; D unclear. The receptor was isolated from a woman aged 18-29 years in good health. What was sequenced was PBMCs. The DNA of the CDR3 is TGTGCCAGCAGGGACCTGGTATCCCCCGCCTACAATGAGCAGTTCTTC. The encoded protein is CASRDLVSPAYNEQFF.